The 21 T cell receptor beta chains below all came from one sample that was sequenced in a study of blood T cell repertoires in COVID-19. Repertoires were generated with immunoSEQ multiplex PCR, while TCRdb's copy carries only in-frame clones and drops some. The sample consists of some 80,000 clones, roughly 85% of them appearing once. Sequencing was carried out using peripheral blood. These TCRs come from a man between 45 and 60 years old with COVID-19, enrolled during active disease.

The J gene is TRBJ1-6, the V gene TRBV7-8; weak D call: TRBD1 (5 bases). CDR3 size: 14 residues. Trimming cost V 1 base and J 7 bases, with 8 bases left between them. Germline CDR1 reads SGHVS; CDR2 reads FQNEAQ. In DNA form, the CDR3 reads TGTGCCAGCAGCTTAGGGGGGGTCAATTCACCCCTCCACTTT. This translates into CASSLGGVNSPLHF.

The chain employs TRBV29-1 and TRBJ2-1; unclear D gene. The CDR3 has 13 amino acids. Trimming left V 7 bases short and J 2 bases short, with 12 bases between. CDR1 and CDR2 (germline): SQVTM, ANQGSEA. The chain's CDR3 is CSATNNPYNEQFF. As DNA, the CDR3 is TGCAGCGCAACAAACAATCCCTACAATGAGCAGTTCTTC.

V gene TRBV30 combines with J gene TRBJ2-7, with D maybe TRBD1 (5 bases). The CDR3 totals 14 residues. V lost 0 bases and J 3 bases, leaving 12 bases between the germline ends. Germline V gene lookup returns CDR1 GTSNPN and CDR2 SVGIG (reference sequence). The CDR3 bases are TGTGCCTGGAGTGTAGGGCAGGGAAACTACGAGCAGTACTTC. As protein: CAWSVGQGNYEQYF.

This clone occurred a few times. The V gene is TRBV6-1, the J gene TRBJ1-6; D not resolved. The CDR3 consists of 20 residues. V lost 2 bases to trimming and J lost 4 bases, with 24 bases between them. Germline lookup yields CDR1 MNHNS and CDR2 SASEGT. The CDR3 spells CASSEYFRREGPGYNSPLHF. The CDR3 nucleotides read TGTGCCAGCAGTGAATATTTTAGGAGGGAGGGCCCGGGGTATAATTCACCCCTCCACTTT.

V gene TRBV28 combines with J gene TRBJ2-1; D is possibly TRBD1 (7 bases). The V end was cut by 3 bases, the J end by 10 bases, with 19 bases between. CDR1 MDHEN and CDR2 SYDVKM come from the germline V gene. This CDR3 region has 15 residues. The CDR3: CASSLTEEGAREQFF. DNA for the CDR3: TGTGCCAGCAGTTTGACGGAGGAGGGGGCTCGAGAGCAGTTCTTC.

The chain links TRBV5-4 to TRBJ1-1; TRBD1 aligns across 7 bases. The germline V gene has CDR1 SGHNT and CDR2 YYREEE (reference sequence). The CDR3 is 16 amino acids. The J segment lost 0 bases and the V segment lost 4 bases, leaving 9 bases of the junction unmatched. This CDR3 is CASSLPKTGMNTEAFF. CDR3 coding DNA: TGTGCCAGCAGCCTCCCCAAGACAGGGATGAACACTGAAGCTTTCTTT. Drawing the rest from reference TRBV5-4 and TRBJ1-1, the complete variable domain is ETGVTQSPTHLIKTRGQQVTLRCSSQSGHNTVSWYQQALGQGPQFIFQYYREEENGRGNFPPRFSGLQFPNYSSELNVNALELDDSALYLCASSLPKTGMNTEAFFGQGTRLTVV.

V is TRBV19 and J is TRBJ1-5, with TRBD1 matching 10 bases. This CDR3 has 18 amino acids. The V gene end was trimmed by 6 bases and the J gene end by 0 bases; junction bases not matched to a gene: 11. Germline V lookup: CDR1 LNHDA, CDR2 SQIVND (reference sequence). The chain's CDR3 is CASSSRTGGGSSNQPQHF. Here the CDR3 DNA reads TGTGCCAGTAGCTCCAGGACAGGGGGTGGGTCTAGCAATCAGCCCCAGCATTTT.

This chain's CDR3 is CASSYSGTGGNSNEKLFF. The DNA for the CDR3 is TGCGCCAGCAGCTATTCCGGGACAGGGGGGAATTCTAATGAAAAACTGTTTTTT. The chain couples TRBV5-1 to TRBJ1-4, with 11 bases that match TRBD1. From germline, CDR1 is SGHRS and CDR2 YFSETQ. Trimming at V came to 3 bases and at J to 3 bases, leaving 10 bases not matched to a gene. The CDR3 is 18 amino acids. The whole variable domain, filled in from reference TRBV5-1 and TRBJ1-4, reads KAGVTQTPRYLIKTRGQQVTLSCSPISGHRSVSWYQQTPGQGLQFLFEYFSETQRNKGNFPGRFSGRQFSNSRSEMNVSTLELGDSALYLCASSYSGTGGNSNEKLFFGSGTQLSVL.

The chain uses TRBV5-1 and TRBJ2-2, with TRBD2 as a possible D gene (6 bases). CDR3 length: 15 amino acids. Germline lookup yields CDR1 SGHRS and CDR2 YFSETQ. V was shortened by 0 bases and J by 3 bases, with 9 bases between the two germline ends. The CDR3 DNA sequence: TGCGCCAGCAGCTTGGTGTCGGGAGACACCGGGGAGCTGTTTTTT. This codes for CASSLVSGDTGELFF.

CDR3: CASSPSGDRRTEAFF. The CDR3 coding sequence is TGTGCCAGCAGCCCCAGTGGGGACAGGAGGACTGAAGCTTTCTTT. The chain links TRBV13 to TRBJ1-1, with 8 bases matching TRBD1. This CDR3 region has 15 residues. Trimming at V came to 5 bases and at J to 5 bases, leaving 10 bases not matched to a gene. Germline V gene sequence: CDR1 PRHDT, CDR2 FYEKMQ (reference sequence).

The chain recombines TRBV30 with TRBJ2-7; D is possibly TRBD2 (6 bases). Germline V gene data show CDR1 as GTSNPN and CDR2 as SVGIG (reference sequence). The CDR3 runs to 13 residues. Trimming removed 3 bases at V and 3 bases at J, with 12 bases between. The CDR3 nucleotides are TGTGCCTGGAGCGGGGGTTCACTCTACGAGCAGTACTTC. Its translation: CAWSGGSLYEQYF. The full variable domain, completed using reference TRBV30 and TRBJ2-7, is SQTIHQWPATLVQPVGSPLSLECTVEGTSNPNLYWYRQAAGRGLQLLFYSVGIGQISSEVPQNLSASRPQDRQFILSSKKLLLSDSGFYLCAWSGGSLYEQYFGPGTRLTVT.

The chain carries TRBV28 and TRBJ2-4, with a possible D match to TRBD2 (5 bases). The V and J ends lost 6 bases and 2 bases respectively, with 17 bases between them. Germline loops: CDR1 MDHEN, CDR2 SYDVKM. The CDR3 is 16 residues long. DNA for the CDR3: TGTGCCAGCAGCCCCAACCGACCGGGATCCAAAAACATTCAGTACTTC. Its translation is CASSPNRPGSKNIQYF.

This sequence joins TRBV15 and TRBJ2-5, with a tentative D call TRBD1 (6 bases). The V gene's germline CDR1 is LNHNV and CDR2 YYDKDF (reference sequence). V was shortened by 1 base and J by 0 bases, with 9 bases between the two germline ends. CDR3 length: 15 residues. As DNA, the CDR3 is TGTGCCACCAGCAGAGTGGGGGCATACCAAGAGACCCAGTACTTC. It encodes CATSRVGAYQETQYF.

The rearrangement uses TRBV4-1 and TRBJ2-1; 7 nucleotides align to TRBD2. In germline, CDR1 is MGHRA, CDR2 YSYEKL. Trimming removed 4 bases from V and 5 bases from J; junction bases left unmatched: 5. The CDR3 has 14 residues. The CDR3 reads CASSLLANNNEQFF. CDR3 sequence (DNA): TGCGCCAGCAGCCTACTAGCGAACAACAATGAGCAGTTCTTC.

V usage is TRBV6-5 and J usage is TRBJ2-3, with a tentative D call TRBD1 (5 bases). CDR3 length: 15 residues. V was trimmed by 2 bases and J by 4 bases, leaving 13 bases between them. CDR1 MNHEY and CDR2 SVGAGI come from the germline V gene. This CDR3 is CASSYRQGNSDTQYF. DNA for the CDR3: TGTGCCAGCAGTTACCGGCAGGGAAATTCAGATACGCAGTATTTT.

This chain joins TRBV6-5 and TRBJ1-5; D uncertain. The germline CDR1 and CDR2 sequences are MNHEY and SVGAGI. V lost 6 bases, J lost 0 bases, and 9 bases lay in between. The CDR3 totals 14 residues. CDR3 coding DNA: TGTGCCAGCAGCCTTCCTTATAGCAATCAGCCCCAGCATTTT. Its protein product is CASSLPYSNQPQHF.

The chain is built from TRBV6-5 and TRBJ2-1; TRBD2 might be the D (6 bases). The CDR3 runs 15 residues. Germline V gene lookup returns CDR1 MNHEY and CDR2 SVGAGI. V shed 0 bases and J shed 9 bases, with 15 bases lying between them. Here the CDR3 reads CASSYSTGRLGEQFF. DNA for the CDR3: TGTGCCAGCAGTTACTCTACGGGTCGACTAGGTGAGCAGTTCTTC.

This clone appeared a single time. CDR3 loop: CASRIDRSSNTEAFF. CDR3 bases: TGTGCCAGTAGGATCGACAGGTCTTCGAACACTGAAGCTTTCTTT. The chain recombines TRBV19 with TRBJ1-1, with a tentative D call TRBD1 (6 bases). The CDR3 runs to 15 residues. Germline CDR1 LNHDA, CDR2 SQIVND (reference sequence). V shed 6 bases and J shed 1 base, with 15 bases lying between them.

This clone appeared a single time. J is TRBJ1-2 and V is TRBV5-1; D might be TRBD1 (6 bases). The germline gives CDR1 SGHRS, CDR2 YFSETQ. CDR3 size: 15 residues. Trimming shortened V by 0 bases and J by 8 bases, and 17 bases separated the two germline ends. The chain's CDR3 is CASSLAVGARWGYTF. The CDR3 DNA reads as TGCGCCAGCAGCTTGGCCGTGGGGGCAAGGTGGGGCTACACCTTC.

Only a few counts were recorded for this clone. V usage is TRBV10-1 and J usage is TRBJ2-1; 11 positions match TRBD2. The CDR3 runs 16 residues. Looked up from germline, CDR1 is WNHNN and CDR2 is SYGVQD (reference sequence). V lost 7 bases, J lost 4 bases, and 9 bases stayed unmatched. The CDR3 sequence: CASTCPSGGRYNEQFF. The CDR3 nucleotides read TGCGCCAGCACCTGCCCTAGCGGGGGGAGGTACAATGAGCAGTTCTTC.

The gene calls are TRBV28 and TRBJ2-5; D perhaps matches TRBD2 (6 bases). CDR1 is MDHEN and CDR2 is SYDVKM in the germline V gene. CDR3 length: 11 amino acids. The V gene lost 3 bases and the J gene lost 7 bases, with 6 bases spanning the gap. Here the CDR3 reads CASSLGGTQYF. The DNA of the CDR3 is TGTGCCAGCAGTTTGGGGGGGACCCAGTACTTC.